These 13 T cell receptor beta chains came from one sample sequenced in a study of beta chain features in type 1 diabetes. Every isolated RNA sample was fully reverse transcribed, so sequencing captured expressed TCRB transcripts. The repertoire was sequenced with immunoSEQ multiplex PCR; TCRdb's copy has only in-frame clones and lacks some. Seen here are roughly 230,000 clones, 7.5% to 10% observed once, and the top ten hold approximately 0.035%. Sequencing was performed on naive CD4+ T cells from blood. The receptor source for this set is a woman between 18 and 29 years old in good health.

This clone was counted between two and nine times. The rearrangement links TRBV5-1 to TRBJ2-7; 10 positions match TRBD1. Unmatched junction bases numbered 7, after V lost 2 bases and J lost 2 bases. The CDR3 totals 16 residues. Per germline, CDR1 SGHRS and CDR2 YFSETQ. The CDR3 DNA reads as TGCGCCAGCAGCTTACCGACAGGGGGCCTCCCCTACGAGCAGTACTTC. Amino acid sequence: CASSLPTGGLPYEQYF.

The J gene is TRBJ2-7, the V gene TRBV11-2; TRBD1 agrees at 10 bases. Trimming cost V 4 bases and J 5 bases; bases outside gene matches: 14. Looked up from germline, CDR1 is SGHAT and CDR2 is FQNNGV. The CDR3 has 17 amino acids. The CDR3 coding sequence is TGTGCCAGCAGCTCCGTCCGGACAGGGGGACCCCGACACGAGCAGTACTTC. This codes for CASSSVRTGGPRHEQYF. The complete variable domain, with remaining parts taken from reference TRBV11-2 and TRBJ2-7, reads EAGVAQSPRYKIIEKRQSVAFWCNPISGHATLYWYQQILGQGPKLLIQFQNNGVVDDSQLPKDRFSAERLKGVDSTLKIQPAKLEDSAVYLCASSSVRTGGPRHEQYFGPGTRLTVT.

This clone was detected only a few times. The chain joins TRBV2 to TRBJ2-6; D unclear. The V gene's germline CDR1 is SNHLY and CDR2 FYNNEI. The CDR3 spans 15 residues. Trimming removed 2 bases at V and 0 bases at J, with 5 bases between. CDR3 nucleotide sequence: TGTGCCAGCAGTGAACAGCGCTCTGGGGCCAACGTCCTGACTTTC. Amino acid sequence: CASSEQRSGANVLTF.

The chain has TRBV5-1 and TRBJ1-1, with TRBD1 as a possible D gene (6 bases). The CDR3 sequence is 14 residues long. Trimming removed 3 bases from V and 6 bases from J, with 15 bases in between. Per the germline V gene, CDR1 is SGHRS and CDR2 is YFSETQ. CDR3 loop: CASSSTDSYAEAFF. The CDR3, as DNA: TGCGCCAGCAGCTCGACGGACAGTTACGCTGAAGCTTTCTTT.

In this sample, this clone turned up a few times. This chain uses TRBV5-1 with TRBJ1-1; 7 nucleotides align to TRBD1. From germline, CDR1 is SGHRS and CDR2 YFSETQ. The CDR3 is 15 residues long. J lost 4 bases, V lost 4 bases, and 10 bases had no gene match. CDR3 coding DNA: TGCGCCAGCAGCCCGGAGACAGGGACGGGCACTGAAGCTTTCTTT. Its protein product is CASSPETGTGTEAFF.

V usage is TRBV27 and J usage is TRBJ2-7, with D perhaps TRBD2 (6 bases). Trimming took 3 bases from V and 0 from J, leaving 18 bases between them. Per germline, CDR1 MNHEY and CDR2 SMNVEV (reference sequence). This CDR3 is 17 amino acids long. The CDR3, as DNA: TGTGCCAGCAGTTTCACATCTAGCGTGCCAAGCTCCTACGAGCAGTACTTC. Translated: CASSFTSSVPSSYEQYF.

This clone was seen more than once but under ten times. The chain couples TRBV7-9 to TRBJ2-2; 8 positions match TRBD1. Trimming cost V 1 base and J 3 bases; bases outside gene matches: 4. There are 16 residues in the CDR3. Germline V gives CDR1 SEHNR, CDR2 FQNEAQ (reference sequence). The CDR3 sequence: CASSLGPTGDTGELFF. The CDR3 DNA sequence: TGTGCCAGCAGCTTAGGCCCGACAGGGGACACCGGGGAGCTGTTTTTT. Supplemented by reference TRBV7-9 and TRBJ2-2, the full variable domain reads DTGVSQNPRHKITKRGQNVTFRCDPISEHNRLYWYRQTLGQGPEFLTYFQNEAQLEKSRLLSDRFSAERPKGSFSTLEIQRTEQGDSAMYLCASSLGPTGDTGELFFGEGSRLTVL.

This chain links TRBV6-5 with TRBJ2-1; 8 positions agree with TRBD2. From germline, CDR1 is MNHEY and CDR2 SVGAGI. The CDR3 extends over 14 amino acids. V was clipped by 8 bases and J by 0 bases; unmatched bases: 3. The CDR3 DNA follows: TGTGCCAGCCGGGGGGGGTCCTCCTACAATGAGCAGTTCTTC. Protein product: CASRGGSSYNEQFF.

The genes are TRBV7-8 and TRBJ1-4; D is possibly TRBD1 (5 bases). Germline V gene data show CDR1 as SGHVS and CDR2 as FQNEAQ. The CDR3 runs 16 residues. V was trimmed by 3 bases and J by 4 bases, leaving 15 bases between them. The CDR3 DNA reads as TGTGCCAGCAGCTTGACCAGCCAGGGATATAATGAAAAACTGTTTTTT. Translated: CASSLTSQGYNEKLFF.

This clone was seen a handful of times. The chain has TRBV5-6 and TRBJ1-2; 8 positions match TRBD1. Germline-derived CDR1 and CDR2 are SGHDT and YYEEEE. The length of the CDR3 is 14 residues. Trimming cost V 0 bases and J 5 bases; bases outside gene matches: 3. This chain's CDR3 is CASSLAGTGYGYTF. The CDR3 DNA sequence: TGTGCCAGCAGCTTGGCCGGGACAGGTTATGGCTACACCTTC.

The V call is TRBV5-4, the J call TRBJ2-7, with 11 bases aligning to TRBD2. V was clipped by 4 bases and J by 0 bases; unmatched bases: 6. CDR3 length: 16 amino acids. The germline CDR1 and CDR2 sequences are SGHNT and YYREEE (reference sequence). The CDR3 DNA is TGTGCCAGCAGCCTAAAACTAGCGGGAGCCTCCTACGAGCAGTACTTC. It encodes CASSLKLAGASYEQYF.

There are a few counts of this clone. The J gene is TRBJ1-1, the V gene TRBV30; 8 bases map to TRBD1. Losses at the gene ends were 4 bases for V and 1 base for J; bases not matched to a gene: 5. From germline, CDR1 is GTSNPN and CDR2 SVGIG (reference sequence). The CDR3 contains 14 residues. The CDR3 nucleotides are TGTGCCTGGACCCCGGACAGGGCGAACACTGAAGCTTTCTTT. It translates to CAWTPDRANTEAFF.

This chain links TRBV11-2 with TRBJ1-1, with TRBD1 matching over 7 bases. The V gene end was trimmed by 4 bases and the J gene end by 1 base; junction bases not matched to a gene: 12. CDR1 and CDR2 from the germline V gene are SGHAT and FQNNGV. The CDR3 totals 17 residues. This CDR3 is CASSSGTAERGNTEAFF. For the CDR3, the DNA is TGTGCCAGCAGCTCCGGGACAGCCGAGCGAGGGAACACTGAAGCTTTCTTT.